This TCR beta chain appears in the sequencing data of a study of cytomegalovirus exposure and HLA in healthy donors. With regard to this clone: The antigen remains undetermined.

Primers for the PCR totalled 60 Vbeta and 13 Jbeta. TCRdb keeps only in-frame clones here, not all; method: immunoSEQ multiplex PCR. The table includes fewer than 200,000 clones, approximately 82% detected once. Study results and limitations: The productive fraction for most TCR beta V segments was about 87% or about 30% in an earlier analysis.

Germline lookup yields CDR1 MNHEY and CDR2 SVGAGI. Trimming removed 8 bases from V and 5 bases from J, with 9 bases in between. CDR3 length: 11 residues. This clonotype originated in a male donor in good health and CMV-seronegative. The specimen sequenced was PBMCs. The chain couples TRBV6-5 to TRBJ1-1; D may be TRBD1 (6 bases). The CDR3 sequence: CASQRGTEAFF. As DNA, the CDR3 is TGTGCCAGCCAAAGGGGGACTGAAGCTTTCTTT.